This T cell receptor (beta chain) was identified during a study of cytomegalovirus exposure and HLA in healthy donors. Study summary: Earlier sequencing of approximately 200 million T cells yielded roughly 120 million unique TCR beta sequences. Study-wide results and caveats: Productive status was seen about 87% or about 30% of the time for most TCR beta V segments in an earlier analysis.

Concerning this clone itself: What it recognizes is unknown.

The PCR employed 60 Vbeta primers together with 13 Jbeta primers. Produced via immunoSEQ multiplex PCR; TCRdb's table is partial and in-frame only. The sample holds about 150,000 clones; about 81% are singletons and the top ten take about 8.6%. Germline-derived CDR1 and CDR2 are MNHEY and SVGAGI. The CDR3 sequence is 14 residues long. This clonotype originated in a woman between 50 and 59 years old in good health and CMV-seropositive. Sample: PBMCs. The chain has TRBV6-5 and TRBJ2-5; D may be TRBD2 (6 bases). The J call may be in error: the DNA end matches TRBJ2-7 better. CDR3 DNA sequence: TGTGCCAGCAGTTTTAACGACGGGAGCTACGAGCAGTACTTC. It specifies CASSFNDGSYEQYF.